This is a list of T cell receptor beta chains from one sample in a study of T cell responses to AZD1222 COVID-19 vaccine. TCRdb keeps only in-frame clones here, not all; method: immunoSEQ multiplex PCR. The table includes tens of thousands of clones, roughly 88% detected once. The source was peripheral blood, collected on day 0 of AZD1222 vaccination. Every receptor here comes from an adult in good health. The CDR3 runs from the conserved cysteine through the conserved F or W. D genes are given only for firm matches. The listing skips clone size in some rows; elsewhere it reads once, few, many or a size class.

TRBJ1-1,-,13,-,TRBV14,CASSPSMNTEAFF,TGTGCCAGCAGCCCCTCCATGAACACTGAAGCTTTCTTT
TRBJ2-3,-,12,-,TRBV11-3,CASSRNEATQYF,TGTGCCAGCAGCCGAAATGAAGCTACGCAGTATTTT
TRBJ2-1,-,15,once,TRBV5-1,CASSQSAGAYNEQFF,TGCGCCAGCAGCCAATCGGCAGGAGCCTACAATGAGCAGTTCTTC
TRBJ2-1,-,13,-,TRBV20-1,CSASRQGYNEQFF,TGCAGTGCTAGTCGGCAGGGATACAATGAGCAGTTCTTC
TRBJ2-3,-,13,-,TRBV18,CASSPTNTDTQYF,TGTGCCAGCTCACCGACTAACACAGATACGCAGTATTTT
TRBJ2-1,-,12,-,TRBV9,CASSVMGYEQFF,TGTGCCAGCAGCGTGATGGGCTATGAGCAGTTCTTC
TRBJ1-6,-,14,-,TRBV3-1/TRBV3-2,CASSRGQNNSPLHF,TGTGCCAGCAGCCGCGGACAGAATAATTCACCCCTCCACTTT
TRBJ2-1,TRBD1,14,-,TRBV11-2,CASSLAGQANEQFF,TGTGCCAGCAGCTTAGCAGGACAGGCCAATGAGCAGTTCTTC
TRBJ2-1,TRBD1,16,-,TRBV14,CASSQPYGQGAWEQFF,TGTGCCAGCAGCCAGCCCTACGGGCAGGGGGCCTGGGAGCAGTTCTTC
TRBJ2-3,TRBD2,17,-,TRBV7-2,CASSLVLAGGHTDTQYF,TGTGCCAGCAGCTTAGTACTAGCGGGGGGACACACAGATACGCAGTATTTT
TRBJ2-2,-,15,-,TRBV7-2,CASSLGGLLGGELFF,TGTGCCAGCAGCTTAGGTGGTCTACTTGGCGGGGAGCTGTTTTTT
TRBJ2-1,-,13,once,TRBV10-3,CAISPQTYNEQFF,TGTGCCATCAGCCCCCAAACGTACAATGAGCAGTTCTTC
TRBJ2-3,TRBD1,17,-,TRBV7-9,CASSARRGQGVSDTQYF,TGTGCCAGCAGCGCCCGCCGGGGACAGGGGGTCTCGGATACGCAGTATTTT
TRBJ2-5,-,14,-,TRBV5-4,CASSPGGFQETQYF,TGTGCCAGCAGCCCCGGTGGTTTCCAAGAGACCCAGTACTTC
TRBJ1-5,TRBD1,13,-,TRBV24-1,CATSATGDQPQHF,TGTGCCACCAGTGCCACAGGGGATCAGCCCCAGCATTTT
TRBJ2-5,TRBD2,14,-,TRBV6-5,CASRPSGGQETQYF,TGTGCCAGCAGACCAAGCGGGGGGCAAGAGACCCAGTACTTC
TRBJ2-7,TRBD1,15,-,TRBV5-4,CASSLAGTGAREQYF,TGTGCCAGCAGCTTGGCCGGGACAGGGGCTCGCGAGCAGTACTTC
TRBJ2-7,TRBD1,15,-,TRBV5-1,CASSYTTGYSYEQYF,TGCGCCAGCAGCTATACGACAGGGTACTCCTACGAGCAGTACTTC
TRBJ1-3,TRBD1,16,-,TRBV6-5,CASSLATGGPGNTIYF,TGTGCCAGCAGTTTGGCTACAGGGGGACCTGGAAACACCATATATTTT
TRBJ2-7,-,14,-,TRBV14,CASSQGTGNYEQYF,TGTGCCAGCAGCCAAGGAACAGGGAACTACGAGCAGTACTTC
TRBJ1-2,TRBD1,14,-,TRBV4-1,CASSQDTGAGGYTF,TGCGCCAGCAGCCAAGATACAGGGGCTGGCGGCTACACCTTC
TRBJ1-4,-,17,-,TRBV5-5,CASSYNQMAATNEKLFF,TGTGCCAGCAGTTACAACCAAATGGCTGCAACTAATGAAAAACTGTTTTTT
TRBJ2-3,-,13,-,TRBV7-2,CASSLERIDTQYF,TGTGCCAGCAGCTTAGAACGGATAGATACGCAGTATTTT
TRBJ1-2,TRBD1,14,-,TRBV18,CASSVRRGQDGYTF,TGTGCCAGCTCAGTACGGAGAGGACAGGATGGCTACACCTTC
TRBJ2-5,-,13,-,TRBV12-3/TRBV12-4,CAILRGVGETQYF,TGTGCCATCCTCAGGGGGGTTGGAGAGACCCAGTACTTC
TRBJ1-4,-,17,-,TRBV5-6,CASSYTKRERTNEKLFF,TGTGCCAGCAGCTACACGAAGAGGGAGAGAACTAATGAAAAACTGTTTTTT
TRBJ2-3,TRBD2,16,-,TRBV11-3,CASSRLTSGGTDTQYF,TGTGCCAGCAGCCGCCTCACTAGCGGGGGGACAGATACGCAGTATTTT
TRBJ1-4,TRBD1,14,-,TRBV2,CASSENRGQGKLFF,TGTGCCAGCAGTGAAAACAGGGGGCAGGGAAAACTGTTTTTT
TRBJ1-2,-,15,-,TRBV19,CASTPRFGPGDGYTF,TGTGCCAGTACCCCGCGTTTCGGACCGGGGGATGGCTACACCTTC
TRBJ2-4,-,17,once,TRBV6-2/TRBV6-3,CASSYSAQKLAKNIQYF,TGTGCCAGCAGTTACTCGGCGCAGAAACTAGCCAAAAACATTCAGTACTTC
TRBJ1-1,TRBD1,16,-,TRBV2,CASSLRTGGLSTEAFF,TGTGCCAGCAGTCTCAGGACAGGGGGCTTAAGCACTGAAGCTTTCTTT
TRBJ2-2,-,15,-,TRBV21-1,CASDPGLQHTGELFF,TGTGCCAGCGACCCGGGACTACAACACACCGGGGAGCTGTTTTTT
TRBJ2-1,TRBD2,16,-,TRBV11-3,CASSSSLAGGPSEQFF,TGTGCCAGCAGCTCCTCACTAGCGGGGGGGCCAAGTGAGCAGTTCTTC
TRBJ2-3,-,11,-,TRBV5-1,CASLATDTQYF,TGCGCCAGCCTTGCGACAGATACGCAGTATTTT
TRBJ1-5,-,16,-,TRBV2,CASSGPGAGSGQPQHF,TGTGCCAGCAGTGGTCCAGGGGCAGGGTCAGGCCAGCCCCAGCATTTT
TRBJ1-2,-,12,-,TRBV2,CASSATAGGYTF,TGTGCCAGCAGCGCGACCGCAGGTGGCTACACCTTC
TRBJ2-5,-,13,once,TRBV28,CASSFTGKETQYF,TGTGCCAGCAGTTTTACAGGGAAAGAGACCCAGTACTTC
TRBJ1-2,-,17,-,TRBV19,CASSTIARESGHSGYTF,TGTGCCAGTAGTACCATAGCTCGCGAGTCAGGGCATTCTGGCTACACCTTC
TRBJ1-2,-,15,-,TRBV28,CASSSYSVNRDGYTF,TGTGCCAGCAGTTCATATTCGGTTAATCGGGATGGCTACACCTTC
TRBJ1-4,-,14,-,TRBV28,CASSIFQGHEKLFF,TGTGCCAGCAGTATATTCCAGGGCCATGAAAAACTGTTTTTT
TRBJ2-2,-,14,-,TRBV29-1,CSAMRQFNTGELFF,TGCAGCGCCATGCGGCAGTTTAACACCGGGGAGCTGTTTTTT
TRBJ1-1,-,11,-,TRBV6-2/TRBV6-3,CASSARREAFF,TGTGCCAGCAGTGCCCGGCGTGAAGCTTTCTTT
TRBJ2-3,TRBD1,16,-,TRBV4-1,CASSRSTGAGTDTQYF,TGCGCCAGCAGCCGGAGCACAGGGGCGGGCACAGATACGCAGTATTTT
TRBJ2-1,TRBD2,15,-,TRBV9,CASSVELADHNEQFF,TGTGCCAGCAGCGTGGAACTAGCGGACCACAATGAGCAGTTCTTC
TRBJ1-5,-,13,-,TRBV20-1,CSASNQGGQPQHF,TGCAGTGCTAGTAACCAGGGAGGTCAGCCCCAGCATTTT
TRBJ1-6,-,16,few,TRBV7-2,CASSLAPGSYNSPLHF,TGTGCCAGCAGCTTAGCGCCAGGGAGCTATAATTCACCCCTCCACTTT
TRBJ1-4,-,11,-,TRBV9,CASSRQEKLFF,TGTGCCAGCAGCAGGCAGGAAAAACTGTTTTTT
TRBJ2-3,TRBD1,15,once,TRBV7-2,CASSLEGARTDTQYF,TGTGCCAGCAGCTTAGAGGGGGCCCGCACAGATACGCAGTATTTT